The 30 T cell receptor beta chains given below trace back to one sample, sequenced in a study of Ad26.COV2.S vaccination and SARS-CoV-2 variants. Using immunoSEQ multiplex PCR, the repertoire was profiled, and TCRdb retains in-frame clones only, with some absent. Of hundreds of thousands of clones listed, around 90% are singletons. Treatment meaning: some 20 received Ad26.COV2.S at low or high dose, single or two shots; about 5 received placebo; per-sample allocation not given. Day 63 after the first vaccine or placebo injection was the time point for sampling. This sample comprised peripheral blood, obtained in a trial of Ad26.COV2.S vaccine versus placebo. These receptor sequences come from a person between 18 and 65 years old who received the Ad26.COV2.S COVID-19 vaccine or a placebo.

The genes are TRBV30 and TRBJ1-2; TRBD1 matches at 9 bases. The V gene's germline CDR1 is GTSNPN and CDR2 SVGIG (reference sequence). The trim removed 4 bases at V and 3 bases at J, leaving 6 bases unmatched. This CDR3 spans 14 amino acids. The CDR3 region is CAWKGQGKDYGYTF. In DNA, the CDR3 is TGTGCCTGGAAAGGACAGGGGAAGGACTATGGCTACACCTTC.

The chain's CDR3 is CASSFFLAGGPEGSADTQYF. The CDR3 region has the DNA TGTGCCAGCAGTTTTTTCCTAGCGGGAGGGCCGGAGGGAAGTGCAGATACGCAGTATTTT. The chain uses TRBV27 and TRBJ2-3; 12 bases align to TRBD2. Germline-derived CDR1 and CDR2 are MNHEY and SMNVEV (reference sequence). This CDR3 is built from 20 residues. V dropped 3 bases and J dropped 4; count of bases not matched to a gene: 17.

The chain carries TRBV7-2 and TRBJ2-7; D is perhaps TRBD1 (7 bases). Germline CDR1 reads SGHTA; CDR2 reads FQGNSA. The V and J ends lost 8 bases and 6 bases respectively, with 17 bases between them. The CDR3 has 13 amino acids. The CDR3 here is CASLQGGAREQYF. The CDR3 nucleotides read TGTGCCAGCCTCCAGGGGGGCGCGCGCGAGCAGTACTTC.

The chain carries TRBV5-5 and TRBJ2-7; 10 bases are a match to TRBD2. This CDR3 comprises 13 residues. V lost 10 bases to trimming and J lost 0 bases; unmatched junction nucleotides: 4. In germline, CDR1 is SGHKS, CDR2 YYEKEE (reference sequence). The CDR3 protein is CACSGRFSYEQYF. CDR3 DNA sequence: TGTGCCTGTAGCGGGAGGTTCTCCTACGAGCAGTACTTC.

The gene calls are TRBV7-3 and TRBJ2-3; no clear D. The CDR3 is 15 amino acids. Germline CDR1 SGHTA, CDR2 FQGTGA. V shed 5 bases and J shed 2 bases, with 14 bases lying between them. The CDR3, as DNA: TGTGCCAGCAGCCCTAGTGGCAGAGACACAGATACGCAGTATTTT. Its protein is CASSPSGRDTDTQYF. The complete variable domain, with remaining parts taken from reference TRBV7-3 and TRBJ2-3, reads GAGVSQTPSNKVTEKGKYVELRCDPISGHTALYWYRQSLGQGPEFLIYFQGTGAADDSGLPNDRFFAVRPEGSVSTLKIQRTERGDSAVYLCASSPSGRDTDTQYFGPGTRLTVL.

For this clone: One end of the junction is discordant with germline, which a read error may explain. The rearrangement uses TRBV6-5 and TRBJ2-2; D tentatively reads TRBD1 or TRBD2 (5 bases each). This CDR3 region has 15 residues. Germline assignment: CDR1 MNHEY and CDR2 SVGAGI. The CDR3 nucleotides are TGTGCCAGCAGTTACTCGGGACCGAATACCGGGGAGCTGTTTTTT. As protein: CASSYSGPNTGELFF.

The chain couples TRBV3-1 (or the pseudogene TRBV3-2) to TRBJ1-1; D remains unclear. Deletions cut 1 base from V and 11 bases from J, with 8 bases between. Germline V gene lookup returns CDR1 LGHDT and CDR2 YNNKEL (reference sequence). The CDR3 is 11 amino acids. CDR3 sequence (DNA): TGTGCCAGCAGCCAAGCTCATGGCGCTTTCTTT. Protein: CASSQAHGAFF.

The gene calls are TRBV7-2 and TRBJ2-1; no definite D call. In germline, CDR1 is SGHTA, CDR2 FQGNSA. V was clipped by 1 base and J by 6 bases, with 10 bases between them. The CDR3 consists of 14 residues. The CDR3 nucleotides read TGTGCCAGCAGCTTAGATCCTATGCTCAATGAGCAGTTCTTC. Encoded protein: CASSLDPMLNEQFF.

This sequence joins TRBV28 and TRBJ2-7; perhaps TRBD1 as D (6 bases). The CDR3 has 13 amino acids. V lost 7 bases and J lost 6, with 16 bases in between. From germline, CDR1 is MDHEN and CDR2 SYDVKM. This CDR3 is CASTNWQGGEQYF. CDR3 nucleotide sequence: TGTGCCAGCACAAACTGGCAAGGGGGCGAGCAGTACTTC.

There are a few counts of this clone. The chain carries TRBV5-4 and TRBJ1-2; no clear D gene. In germline, CDR1 is SGHNT, CDR2 YYREEE (reference sequence). V lost 0 bases to trimming and J lost 1 base, with 10 bases between them. CDR3 size: 15 residues. For the CDR3, the DNA is TGTGCCAGCAGCTTGGGTGGGGAGTTTAACTATGGCTACACCTTC. Protein sequence: CASSLGGEFNYGYTF.

This chain connects TRBV12-5 to TRBJ2-1; 8 positions match TRBD2. The CDR3 consists of 14 residues. Germline CDR1 and CDR2: LGHNT and FRNRAP. V shed 6 bases and J 5 bases; nucleotides not matched to a gene: 6. The CDR3 sequence is CASGLGLGDNEQFF. The CDR3 region has the DNA TGTGCTAGTGGCCTGGGACTAGGCGACAATGAGCAGTTCTTC.

This chain joins TRBV2 and TRBJ2-4, with 9 bases that match TRBD2. This CDR3 region has 16 residues. V dropped 4 bases and J dropped 3; count of bases not matched to a gene: 7. The germline V gene has CDR1 SNHLY and CDR2 FYNNEI. The CDR3 DNA follows: TGTGCCAGCAGTGTGATAGCGGGAGAGGTCAAAAACATTCAGTACTTC. It specifies CASSVIAGEVKNIQYF.

The chain couples TRBV28 to TRBJ2-7; perhaps D is TRBD1 or TRBD2 (5 bases each). CDR1 and CDR2 (germline): MDHEN, SYDVKM. There are 14 residues in the CDR3. V lost 3 bases to trimming and J lost 5 bases, with 14 bases between them. This CDR3 is CASSFIRDRHEQYF. The CDR3 DNA reads TGTGCCAGCAGTTTTATCCGGGACCGCCACGAGCAGTACTTC.

The chain carries TRBV9 and TRBJ1-3; D might be TRBD1 (5 bases). The germline CDR1 and CDR2 sequences are SGDLS and YYNGEE. The ends were cut back, 3 bases at V and 1 base at J, with 8 bases in the middle. There are 14 residues in the CDR3. CDR3 in amino acids: CASSAGGSGNTIYF. For the CDR3, the DNA is TGTGCCAGCAGCGCCGGGGGTTCTGGAAACACCATATATTTT.

The chain couples TRBV4-1 to TRBJ2-7; the match to TRBD2 covers 10 bases. V was pared by 2 bases and J by 3 bases, with 10 bases of the junction left unmatched. The CDR3 covers 17 residues. The germline gives CDR1 MGHRA, CDR2 YSYEKL. CDR3 nucleotides: TGCGCCAGCAGCCAAAGTACTAGCGGGGTCCAGAGCTACGAGCAGTACTTC. Its translation is CASSQSTSGVQSYEQYF.

The chain joins TRBV5-4 to TRBJ1-6; D is possibly TRBD1 (5 bases). Germline CDR1 reads SGHNT; CDR2 reads YYREEE (reference sequence). V was clipped by 4 bases and J by 4 bases, with 15 bases between them. The CDR3 loop spans 16 amino acids. CDR3 nucleotides: TGTGCCAGCAGCACCCCAGGACAAGCTTATAATTCACCCCTCCACTTT. It codes for CASSTPGQAYNSPLHF.

V is TRBV7-2 and J is TRBJ2-7; 14 nucleotides match TRBD2. The V segment lost 5 bases and the J segment 9 bases; nucleotides outside the gene matches: 9. The CDR3 runs 15 residues. The germline gives CDR1 SGHTA, CDR2 FQGNSA. The CDR3 bases are TGTGCCAGCAGCGCTACCGGGACTAGCGGGAGTGGGCAGTACTTC. Translated: CASSATGTSGSGQYF. Full variable domain (outside the CDR3, taken from reference TRBV7-2 and TRBJ2-7): GAGVSQSPSNKVTEKGKDVELRCDPISGHTALYWYRQSLGQGLEFLIYFQGNSAPDKSGLPSDRFSAERTGGSVSTLTIQRTQQEDSAVYLCASSATGTSGSGQYFGPGTRLTVT.

The chain recombines TRBV28 with TRBJ1-6; D gene unclear. Deletions cut 3 bases from V and 10 bases from J, with 7 bases between. Looked up from germline, CDR1 is MDHEN and CDR2 is SYDVKM. This CDR3 comprises 12 residues. CDR3 residues: CASSFLRSPLHF. CDR3 DNA: TGTGCCAGCAGTTTTCTTCGATCACCCCTCCACTTT.

The rearrangement uses TRBV3-1 (or the pseudogene TRBV3-2) and TRBJ2-2; D could derive from TRBD1 or TRBD2 (5 bases each). V shed 11 bases and J shed 4 bases, with 20 bases lying between them. Germline V gene sequence: CDR1 LGHDT, CDR2 YNNKEL (reference sequence). The CDR3 runs to 15 residues. The CDR3 loop is CAPREGKRITGELFF. The DNA of the CDR3 is TGTGCCCCCCGCGAGGGGAAACGAATCACCGGGGAGCTGTTTTTT.

Notes on this clone: Other DNA sequences in this specimen translate into the identical CDR3. CDR3 loop: CASSQDSGNTIYF. DNA for the CDR3: TGTGCCAGCAGCCAGGACTCTGGAAACACCATATATTTT. The chain couples TRBV3-1 (or the pseudogene TRBV3-2) to TRBJ1-3; D remains ambiguous. V lost 3 bases, J lost 0 bases, and 3 bases lay in between. CDR3 length: 13 residues. Germline assignment: CDR1 LGHDT and CDR2 YNNKEL (reference sequence).

This chain uses TRBV7-2 with TRBJ1-1, with 8 bases fitting TRBD1. V dropped 1 base and J dropped 5; count of bases not matched to a gene: 3. The CDR3 consists of 14 residues. Looked up from germline, CDR1 is SGHTA and CDR2 is FQGNSA. CDR3 region: CASSLVYRGTEAFF. The DNA of the CDR3 is TGTGCCAGCAGCTTAGTTTACAGGGGGACTGAAGCTTTCTTT.

The V gene is TRBV5-1, the J gene TRBJ2-2; D is ambiguous. Germline V lookup: CDR1 SGHRS, CDR2 YFSETQ. V lost 3 bases and J lost 1, with 19 bases in between. This CDR3 spans 18 amino acids. The CDR3 sequence: CASSSSSTLLRNTGELFF. The CDR3 bases are TGCGCCAGCAGCTCCTCATCGACCCTCCTGAGGAACACCGGGGAGCTGTTTTTT.

As for this clone: Other DNA sequences of this sample code for an identical CDR3. The chain has TRBV6-5 and TRBJ2-7; 7 bases agree with TRBD2. Per the germline V gene, CDR1 is MNHEY and CDR2 is SVGAGI. V trimming: 5 bases; J trimming: 1 base; junction bases outside the gene matches: 2. This CDR3 has 13 amino acids. The CDR3 region has the DNA TGTGCCAGCAGTAGACTAGCTTCCTACGAGCAGTACTTC. Its translation: CASSRLASYEQYF.

The V call is TRBV6-1, the J call TRBJ1-5; D call uncertain. CDR3 length: 15 residues. Trimming removed 2 bases from V and 2 bases from J, with 10 bases in between. Germline values: CDR1 MNHNS, CDR2 SASEGT. The CDR3 nucleotides read TGTGCCAGCAGTGAATACCCCCAGGGCAATCAGCCCCAGCATTTT. As protein: CASSEYPQGNQPQHF.

The chain is built from TRBV5-1 and TRBJ2-2, with a weak D call TRBD2 (5 bases). The CDR3 spans 15 residues. V lost 4 bases to trimming and J lost 3 bases, with 13 bases between them. The germline CDR1 and CDR2 sequences are SGHRS and YFSETQ. This CDR3 reads CASSLEGLDTGELFF. CDR3 bases: TGCGCCAGCAGCCTCGAGGGCTTGGACACCGGGGAGCTGTTTTTT.

The chain joins TRBV3-1 (or the pseudogene TRBV3-2) to TRBJ2-2; TRBD2 aligns across 9 bases. The CDR3 contains 15 residues. Germline lookup yields CDR1 LGHDT and CDR2 YNNKEL (reference sequence). V shed 0 bases, J shed 7 bases, and the junction held 3 bases outside the gene matches. The CDR3 coding sequence is TGTGCCAGCAGCCAAGAGAGCGGGAGGTACGGGGAGCTGTTTTTT. It codes for CASSQESGRYGELFF.

The genes are TRBV29-1 and TRBJ2-3; 10 bases match TRBD2. V gave up 6 bases and J gave up 0 bases; unmatched junction bases: 6. Germline assignment: CDR1 SQVTM and CDR2 ANQGSEA. The CDR3 length is 15 residues. CDR3 sequence reads: CSVLTSGFSTDTQYF. CDR3 bases: TGCAGCGTCCTGACTAGCGGGTTTAGCACAGATACGCAGTATTTT.

V usage is TRBV7-9 and J usage is TRBJ1-3; D call uncertain. In germline, CDR1 is SEHNR, CDR2 FQNEAQ (reference sequence). V lost 2 bases and J 4 bases, leaving 15 bases between the germline ends. This CDR3 spans 16 amino acids. This CDR3 is CASSLYPPPGGNTIYF. DNA of the CDR3: TGTGCCAGCAGCTTATACCCCCCCCCGGGAGGAAACACCATATATTTT.

The V and J genes are TRBV6-5 and TRBJ2-5; 10 bases align to TRBD2. Germline-derived CDR1 and CDR2 are MNHEY and SVGAGI. This CDR3 is 15 amino acids long. With 8 bases clipped from V and 5 bases from J, the junction kept 11 bases outside the gene matches. The CDR3 sequence: CASLKRGGREETQYF. Here the CDR3 DNA reads TGTGCCAGCCTGAAGCGGGGGGGACGAGAGGAGACCCAGTACTTC.

The rearrangement uses TRBV5-8 and TRBJ2-1, with D possibly TRBD1 on 5 matching bases. Germline lookup yields CDR1 SGHTS and CDR2 YDEGEE. CDR3 length: 16 amino acids. The germline V and J ends were trimmed by 4 bases and 1 base, with 15 bases remaining between them. CDR3 DNA sequence: TGTGCCAGCAGCGGTACAGGTAAAACGTCCTACAATGAGCAGTTCTTC. Translating it yields CASSGTGKTSYNEQFF.